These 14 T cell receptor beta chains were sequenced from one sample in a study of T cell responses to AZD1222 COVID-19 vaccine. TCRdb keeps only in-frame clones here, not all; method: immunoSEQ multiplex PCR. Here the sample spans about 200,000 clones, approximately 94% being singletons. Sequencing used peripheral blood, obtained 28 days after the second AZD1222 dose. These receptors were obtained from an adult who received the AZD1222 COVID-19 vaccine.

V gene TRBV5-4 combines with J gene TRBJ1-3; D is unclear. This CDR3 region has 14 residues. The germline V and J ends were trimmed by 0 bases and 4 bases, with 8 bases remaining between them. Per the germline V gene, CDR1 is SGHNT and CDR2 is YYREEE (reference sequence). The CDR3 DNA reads TGTGCCAGCAGCTTGGGGGGAGTAGGAAACACCATATATTTT. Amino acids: CASSLGGVGNTIYF.

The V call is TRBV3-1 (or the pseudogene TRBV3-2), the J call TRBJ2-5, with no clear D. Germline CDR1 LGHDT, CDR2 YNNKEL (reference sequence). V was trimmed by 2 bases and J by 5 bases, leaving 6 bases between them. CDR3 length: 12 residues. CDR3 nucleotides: TGTGCCAGCAGCCAAAATGGCGAGACCCAGTACTTC. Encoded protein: CASSQNGETQYF.

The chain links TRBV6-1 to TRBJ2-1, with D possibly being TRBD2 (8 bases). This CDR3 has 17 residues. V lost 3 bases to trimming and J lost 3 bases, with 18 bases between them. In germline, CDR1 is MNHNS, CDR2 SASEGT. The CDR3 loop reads CASSDQRGRTGYNEQFF. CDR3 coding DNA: TGTGCCAGCAGTGACCAGCGGGGGCGGACAGGCTACAATGAGCAGTTCTTC.

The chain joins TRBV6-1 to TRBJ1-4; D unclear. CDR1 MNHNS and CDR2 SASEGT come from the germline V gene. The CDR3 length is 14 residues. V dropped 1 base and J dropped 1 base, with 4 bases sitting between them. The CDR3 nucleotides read TGTGCCAGCAGTGAAGGGTTAACTAATGAAAAACTGTTTTTT. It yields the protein CASSEGLTNEKLFF.

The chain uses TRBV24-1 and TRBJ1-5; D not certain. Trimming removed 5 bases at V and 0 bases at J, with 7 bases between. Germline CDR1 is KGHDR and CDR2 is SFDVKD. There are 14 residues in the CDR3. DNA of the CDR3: TGTGCCACCAGTGTGACGAATAGCAATCAGCCCCAGCATTTT. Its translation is CATSVTNSNQPQHF.

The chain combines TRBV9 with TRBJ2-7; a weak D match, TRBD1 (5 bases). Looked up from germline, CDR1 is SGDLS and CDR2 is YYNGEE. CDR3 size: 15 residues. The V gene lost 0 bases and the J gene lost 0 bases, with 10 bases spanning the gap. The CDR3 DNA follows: TGTGCCAGCAGCGTAGGGGGCGACTTCTCCTACGAGCAGTACTTC. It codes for CASSVGGDFSYEQYF. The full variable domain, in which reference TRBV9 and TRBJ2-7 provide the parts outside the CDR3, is DSGVTQTPKHLITATGQRVTLRCSPRSGDLSVYWYQQSLDQGLQFLIQYYNGEERAKGNILERFSAQQFPDLHSELNLSSLELGDSALYFCASSVGGDFSYEQYFGPGTRLTVT.

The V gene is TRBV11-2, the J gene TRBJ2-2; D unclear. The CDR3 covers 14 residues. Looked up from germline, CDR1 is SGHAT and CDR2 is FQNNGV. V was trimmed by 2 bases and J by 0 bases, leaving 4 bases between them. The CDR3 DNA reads TGTGCCAGCAGCTTACACCCGAACACCGGGGAGCTGTTTTTT. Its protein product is CASSLHPNTGELFF.

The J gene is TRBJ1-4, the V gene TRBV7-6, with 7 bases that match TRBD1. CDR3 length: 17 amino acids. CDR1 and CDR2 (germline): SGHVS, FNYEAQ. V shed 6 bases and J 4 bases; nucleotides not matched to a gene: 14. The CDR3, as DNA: TGTGCCAGCAGACCATCTCCAAGGACAGGTCTTAATGAAAAACTGTTTTTT. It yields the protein CASRPSPRTGLNEKLFF. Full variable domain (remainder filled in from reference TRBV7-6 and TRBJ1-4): GAGVSQSPRYKVTKRGQDVALRCDPISGHVSLYWYRQALGQGPEFLTYFNYEAQQDKSGLPNDRFSAERPEGSISTLTIQRTEQRDSAMYRCASRPSPRTGLNEKLFFGSGTQLSVL.

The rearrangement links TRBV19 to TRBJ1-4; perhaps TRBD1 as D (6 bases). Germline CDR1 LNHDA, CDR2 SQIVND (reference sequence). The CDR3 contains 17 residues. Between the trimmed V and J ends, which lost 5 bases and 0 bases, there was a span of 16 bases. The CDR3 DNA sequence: TGTGCCAGTAGTCCGAGGGCAGGGGACGCAACTAATGAAAAACTGTTTTTT. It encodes CASSPRAGDATNEKLFF.

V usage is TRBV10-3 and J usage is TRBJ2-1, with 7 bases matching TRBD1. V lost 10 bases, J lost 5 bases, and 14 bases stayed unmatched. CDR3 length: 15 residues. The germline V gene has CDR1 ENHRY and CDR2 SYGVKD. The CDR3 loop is CATEADRAVNNEQFF. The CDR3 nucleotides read TGTGCCACAGAAGCCGACAGGGCGGTCAACAATGAGCAGTTCTTC.

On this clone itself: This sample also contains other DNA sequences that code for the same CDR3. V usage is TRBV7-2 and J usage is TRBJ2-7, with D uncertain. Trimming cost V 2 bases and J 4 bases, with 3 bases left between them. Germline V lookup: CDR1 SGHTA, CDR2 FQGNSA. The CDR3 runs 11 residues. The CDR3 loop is CASSLIYEQYF. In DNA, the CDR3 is TGTGCCAGCAGCTTAATTTACGAGCAGTACTTC.

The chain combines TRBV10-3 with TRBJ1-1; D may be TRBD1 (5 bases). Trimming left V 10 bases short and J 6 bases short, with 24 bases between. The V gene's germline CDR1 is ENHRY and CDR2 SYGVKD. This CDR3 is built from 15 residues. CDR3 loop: CATTRDLNAGAEAFF. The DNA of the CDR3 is TGTGCCACCACTCGGGACCTAAACGCTGGCGCTGAAGCTTTCTTT.

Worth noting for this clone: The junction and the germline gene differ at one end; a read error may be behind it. Here the CDR3 DNA reads TGCGCCAGCAGGCAAGGTGTCGGGGGCACAGATACGCAGTATTTT. Encoded protein: CASRQGVGGTDTQYF. The chain couples TRBV4-3 to TRBJ2-3; TRBD2 is a possible D gene (5 bases). The germline V gene encodes CDR1 LGHNA and CDR2 YSLEER. The CDR3 spans 15 residues.

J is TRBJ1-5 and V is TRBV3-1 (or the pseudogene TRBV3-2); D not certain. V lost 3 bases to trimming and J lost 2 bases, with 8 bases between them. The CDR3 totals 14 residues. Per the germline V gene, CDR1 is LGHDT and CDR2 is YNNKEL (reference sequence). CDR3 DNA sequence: TGTGCCAGCAGCCAGATGACGGGCAATCAGCCCCAGCATTTT. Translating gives CASSQMTGNQPQHF.